Shown below are 22 T cell receptor beta chains from a single sample sequenced in a study of T cells after yellow fever vaccination. TCRdb passed the 5' RACE reads through MiXCR, listing each CDR3 protein once. The sample gives about 45,000 distinct CDR3 sequences, 6.8% of which show up once; roughly 15% is in the top ten. Source: CD8+ T cells not binding an NS4B(214-222) dextramer, sorted from PBMCs, taken 45 days after the yellow fever booster vaccination. Receptors were obtained from a man under 40 who received the YFV17D yellow fever vaccine.

The sample holds many counts of this clonotype. V and J are TRBV20-1 and TRBJ2-3; 12 bases fit TRBD2. CDR1 DFQATT and CDR2 SNEGSKA come from the germline V gene (reference sequence). The CDR3 has 15 amino acids. The trim removed 3 bases at V and 1 base at J, leaving 2 bases unmatched. The CDR3 nucleotides read TGCAGTGCTAGTAGACTAGCGGGGGGCACAGATACGCAGTATTTT. Its translation is CSASRLAGGTDTQYF.

This clonotype was detected many times. The V and J genes are TRBV4-3 and TRBJ2-3; D remains unclear. From germline, CDR1 is LGHNA and CDR2 YSLEER. Trimming stripped 0 bases from V and 2 bases from J, with 12 bases between. This CDR3 is built from 16 residues. The CDR3 protein is CASSQDVYQSTDTQYF. CDR3 DNA: TGCGCCAGCAGCCAAGATGTGTACCAATCCACAGATACGCAGTATTTT.

The V call is TRBV5-5, the J call TRBJ1-1; 9 bases map to TRBD1. Losses at the gene ends were 4 bases for V and 5 bases for J; bases not matched to a gene: 9. The CDR3 is made up of 15 amino acids. Germline V gene sequence: CDR1 SGHKS, CDR2 YYEKEE (reference sequence). The CDR3: CASSIRDRARTEAFF. The CDR3 bases are TGTGCCAGCAGCATCCGGGACAGGGCTCGGACTGAAGCTTTCTTT.

J is TRBJ2-6 and V is TRBV4-2; weak D call: TRBD1 (5 bases). V was cut by 1 base and J by 1 base, with 11 bases left in between. The CDR3 spans 17 residues. Germline lookup yields CDR1 LGHNA and CDR2 YNFKEQ. As DNA, the CDR3 is TGTGCCAGCAGCCAAGGGACACCCTCTTCTGGGGCCAACGTCCTGACTTTC. Translated: CASSQGTPSSGANVLTF.

This clonotype was counted ten times or more. This sequence joins TRBV7-8 and TRBJ1-1; D is undetermined. Trimming removed 0 bases at V and 5 bases at J, with 10 bases between. The CDR3 runs 14 residues. Germline CDR1 is SGHVS and CDR2 is FQNEAQ. The chain's CDR3 is CASSLAGTGTEAFF. CDR3 DNA sequence: TGTGCCAGCAGCTTAGCGGGTACGGGTACTGAAGCTTTCTTT.

The chain has TRBV9 and TRBJ1-3, with no clear D. CDR1 and CDR2 from the germline V gene are SGDLS and YYNGEE. V was trimmed by 3 bases and J by 4 bases, leaving 17 bases between them. The CDR3 is 16 residues long. The CDR3, as DNA: TGTGCCAGCAGCGCCCACCGGCTCACGGGAGGAAACACCATATATTTT. This translates into CASSAHRLTGGNTIYF. Based on the CDR3 plus reference TRBV9 and TRBJ1-3, the full variable domain is DSGVTQTPKHLITATGQRVTLRCSPRSGDLSVYWYQQSLDQGLQFLIQYYNGEERAKGNILERFSAQQFPDLHSELNLSSLELGDSALYFCASSAHRLTGGNTIYFGEGSWLTVV.

The sample holds many counts of this clonotype. The J gene is TRBJ2-7, the V gene TRBV3-1; weak D call: TRBD1 (6 bases). The CDR3 extends over 16 amino acids. Germline CDR1 LGHDT, CDR2 YNNKEL (reference sequence). V gave up 0 bases and J gave up 6 bases, with 18 bases separating them. The CDR3: CASSQELRTLGGEQYF. CDR3 bases: TGTGCCAGCAGCCAAGAACTGAGGACCCTAGGGGGCGAGCAGTACTTC.

The genes are TRBV4-1 and TRBJ2-5; 7 bases fit TRBD2. V trimming: 1 base; J trimming: 2 bases; junction bases outside the gene matches: 1. CDR1 MGHRA and CDR2 YSYEKL come from the germline V gene. This CDR3 comprises 14 residues. For the CDR3, the DNA is TGCGCCAGCAGCCAAGTCGGGAGGCAAGAGACCCAGTACTTC. This translates into CASSQVGRQETQYF.

The chain joins TRBV5-6 to TRBJ2-7; D uncertain. The V end was cut by 5 bases, the J end by 0 bases, with 9 bases between. Germline V lookup: CDR1 SGHDT, CDR2 YYEEEE. This CDR3 has 13 residues. Here the CDR3 DNA reads TGTGCCAGCAGACCGGTGTGCTCCTACGAGCAGTACTTC. Translated: CASRPVCSYEQYF.

This clonotype was recorded at least ten times. The chain is built from TRBV15 and TRBJ2-7, with D possibly matching TRBD1 (6 bases). V was clipped by 2 bases and J by 0 bases, with 20 bases between them. CDR3 size: 18 residues. Germline assignment: CDR1 LNHNV and CDR2 YYDKDF (reference sequence). The CDR3 DNA follows: TGTGCCACCAGCAGATCACGCCGTCGGACAGCAGGCTCCTACGAGCAGTACTTC. Protein product: CATSRSRRRTAGSYEQYF.

CDR3 region: CASTLLGGPNQPQHF. The CDR3, as DNA: TGTGCCAGCACTCTTCTCGGGGGTCCGAACCAGCCCCAGCATTTT. The chain joins TRBV6-5 to TRBJ1-5; weak D call: TRBD1 (5 bases). Germline values: CDR1 MNHEY, CDR2 SVGAGI. V lost 7 bases and J lost 7, with 20 bases in between. The CDR3 is 15 residues long.

The sample holds many counts of this clonotype. The V and J genes are TRBV5-5 and TRBJ2-5; 12 nucleotides match TRBD2. The CDR3 is 17 amino acids. CDR1 is SGHKS and CDR2 is YYEKEE in the germline V gene (reference sequence). V lost 2 bases to trimming and J lost 1 base; unmatched junction nucleotides: 6. The CDR3 DNA reads TGTGCCAGCAGCTTCTACGGGACTAGCGGGCTCCAAGAGACCCAGTACTTC. It translates to CASSFYGTSGLQETQYF.

This clonotype was recorded many times. J is TRBJ1-1 and V is TRBV4-3; tentative D call: TRBD1 (5 bases). The CDR3 extends over 16 amino acids. Germline CDR1 reads LGHNA; CDR2 reads YSLEER. V was clipped by 0 bases and J by 4 bases, with 15 bases between them. CDR3 sequence: CASSQDPGDASTEAFF. As DNA, the CDR3 is TGCGCCAGCAGCCAAGATCCGGGGGATGCGAGCACTGAAGCTTTCTTT.

This clonotype came up many times. The genes are TRBV6-6 and TRBJ2-1; D is possibly TRBD1 (6 bases). Trimming removed 7 bases from V and 7 bases from J, with 20 bases in between. From germline, CDR1 is MNHNY and CDR2 SVGAGI (reference sequence). The length of the CDR3 is 15 residues. The CDR3 here is CASTLGQGRGNEQFF. The DNA for the CDR3 is TGTGCCAGCACCCTCGGGCAGGGGCGCGGAAATGAGCAGTTCTTC.

This clonotype was detected ten times or more. The chain recombines TRBV12-3 or TRBV12-4 with TRBJ1-6; tentative D call: TRBD1 (6 bases). CDR3 length equals 16 residues. V was shortened by 2 bases and J by 7 bases, with 15 bases between the two germline ends. For the CDR3, the DNA is TGTGCCAGCAGTTTAAGCAGCGGGGGCGGAAATTCACCCCTCCACTTT. Translated, it gives CASSLSSGGGNSPLHF.

This clonotype was seen a single time. This may arise from a read error, as a much more abundant clone is one base away. Lacking the conserved final phenylalanine or tryptophan, this CDR3 likely reflects a read error. J is TRBJ2-7 and V is TRBV3-1, with D possibly TRBD2 on 6 matching bases. The CDR3 totals 15 residues. V lost 5 bases and J 3 bases, leaving 17 bases between the germline ends. Germline assignment: CDR1 LGHDT and CDR2 YNNKEL (reference sequence). CDR3 sequence: CASSIAPGDGYEQYL. The CDR3 DNA reads as TGTGCCAGCAGCATTGCTCCGGGGGACGGCTACGAGCAGTACCTC.

Many counts were recorded for this clonotype. The rearrangement uses TRBV7-3 and TRBJ1-5; no reliable D call. The V and J ends lost 11 bases and 7 bases respectively, with 6 bases between them. CDR1 is SGHTA and CDR2 is FQGTGA in the germline V gene. CDR3 length equals 9 residues. The CDR3 sequence is CAAGQPQHF. The CDR3 DNA reads as TGTGCCGCTGGGCAGCCCCAGCATTTT. The full variable domain, in which reference TRBV7-3 and TRBJ1-5 provide the parts outside the CDR3, is GAGVSQTPSNKVTEKGKYVELRCDPISGHTALYWYRQSLGQGPEFLIYFQGTGAADDSGLPNDRFFAVRPEGSVSTLKIQRTERGDSAVYLCAAGQPQHFGDGTRLSIL.

Note on this clonotype: A read error is possible here, since a much larger clone lies one base away. The genes are TRBV7-3 and TRBJ1-1, with D unclear. This CDR3 has 14 amino acids. Germline lookup yields CDR1 SGHTA and CDR2 FQGTGA. The CDR3 DNA sequence: TGTGCCAGCAGGTTAACGGCGGGGAACACTGAAGCTTTCTTT. It translates to CASRLTAGNTEAFF.

In its sample, this clonotype was seen many times. The junction differs from germline at one of its ends, possibly a read error. The gene calls are TRBV9 and TRBJ2-1, with 7 bases lining up with TRBD2. CDR1 is SGDLS and CDR2 is YYNGEE in the germline V gene. The CDR3 loop spans 11 amino acids. The CDR3 DNA is TGCTCGCGGGAGACCTACAATGAGCAGTTCTTC. It translates to CSRETYNEQFF.

In the case of this clonotype: A much larger clone differs from this one at a single base, so this may be a read error. The rearrangement uses TRBV20-1 and TRBJ1-6, with 9 bases that match TRBD1. Germline V gene sequence: CDR1 DFQATT, CDR2 SNEGSKA (reference sequence). CDR3 length: 15 residues. The CDR3 sequence is CSAAAGQGHNSPFHF. The CDR3 DNA sequence: TGCAGTGCCGCCGCCGGACAGGGGCATAATTCACCCTTCCACTTT.

The V and J genes are TRBV7-2 and TRBJ2-1, with D tentatively TRBD2 (5 bases). This CDR3 has 13 residues. In germline, CDR1 is SGHTA, CDR2 FQGNSA. V lost 3 bases to trimming and J lost 4 bases, with 7 bases between them. The CDR3 bases are TGTGCCAGCAGCTTGGACTTTTACAATGAGCAGTTCTTC. This encodes CASSLDFYNEQFF.

This clonotype was seen at least ten times. V is TRBV10-3 and J is TRBJ2-3, with 7 nucleotides matching TRBD1. The CDR3 sequence is 13 residues long. V lost 7 bases and J lost 3; bases outside the gene matches: 4. Per the germline V gene, CDR1 is ENHRY and CDR2 is SYGVKD. In DNA, the CDR3 is TGTGCCATCAAAGGGGGCCTGACAGATACGCAGTATTTT. It specifies CAIKGGLTDTQYF.